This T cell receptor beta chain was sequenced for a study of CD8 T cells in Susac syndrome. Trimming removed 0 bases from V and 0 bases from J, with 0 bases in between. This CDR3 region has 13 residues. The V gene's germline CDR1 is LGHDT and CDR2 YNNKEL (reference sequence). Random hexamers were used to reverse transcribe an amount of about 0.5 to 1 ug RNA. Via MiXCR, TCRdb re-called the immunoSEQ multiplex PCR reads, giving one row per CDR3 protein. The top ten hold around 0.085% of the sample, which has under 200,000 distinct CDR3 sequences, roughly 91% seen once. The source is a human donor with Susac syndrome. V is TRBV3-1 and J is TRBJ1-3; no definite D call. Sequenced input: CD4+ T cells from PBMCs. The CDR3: CASSQDSGNTIYF. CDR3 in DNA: TGTGCCAGCAGCCAAGACTCTGGAAACACCATATATTTT.